Listed here are 10 T cell receptor beta chains from one sample, sequenced in a study of T-cell memory formation after mild COVID-19. TCRdb re-analysed the 5' RACE reads in MiXCR, keeping a single row per CDR3 protein. This sample has around 300,000 distinct CDR3 sequences, with 14% found just once. Source material: PBMCs or a T cell subset sorted from them (not recorded which). These receptors all come from a young man who had mild COVID-19 (a few samples of this study predate the infection). Cell type and time point are not known.

This clonotype has just a few counts. CDR3 nucleotide sequence: TGTGCCAGCAGAGGTGTAGGGCGCACTGAAGCTTTCTTT. This codes for CASRGVGRTEAFF. The chain uses TRBV6-2 or TRBV6-3 and TRBJ1-1; D unresolved. Germline V gene lookup returns CDR1 MNHEY and CDR2 SVGEGT. The CDR3 is 13 residues long. V dropped 6 bases and J dropped 4 bases, with 12 bases sitting between them.

The chain couples TRBV27 to TRBJ1-6; TRBD1 agrees at 8 bases. With V trimmed by 8 bases and J by 4 bases, 7 bases remained unmatched. Germline V gene lookup returns CDR1 MNHEY and CDR2 SMNVEV (reference sequence). The CDR3 has 15 residues. The CDR3 coding sequence is TGTGCCAGCGCGAAGGGACAGGCTTATAATTCACCCCTCCACTTT. Its protein product is CASAKGQAYNSPLHF.

The table lists this clonotype with a few counts. V usage is TRBV4-3 and J usage is TRBJ2-2; D may correspond to TRBD1 or TRBD2 (5 bases each). The CDR3 extends over 17 amino acids. The V gene's germline CDR1 is LGHNA and CDR2 YSLEER. The V end lost 0 bases, the J end lost 4 bases, and 15 bases lay between the germline ends. The CDR3 DNA reads as TGCGCCAGCAGCCAAGAAGGGGTCACCAGCGGCACCGGGGAGCTGTTTTTT. This gives the protein CASSQEGVTSGTGELFF.

This clonotype showed up many times. This chain links TRBV20-1 with TRBJ2-5; TRBD1 might be the D (6 bases). CDR1 and CDR2 (germline): DFQATT, SNEGSKA (reference sequence). The CDR3 runs 12 residues. Trimming removed 5 bases from V and 7 bases from J, with 14 bases in between. Here the CDR3 reads CSAGTGIGTQYF. Written as DNA, the CDR3 is TGCAGTGCTGGAACAGGGATAGGGACCCAGTACTTC.

This sequence joins TRBV7-2 and TRBJ2-7; D may be TRBD2 (5 bases). Trimming stripped 1 base from V and 2 bases from J, with 12 bases between. The CDR3 loop spans 15 amino acids. Germline CDR1 reads SGHTA; CDR2 reads FQGNSA. The CDR3 DNA reads TGTGCCAGCAGCTTAGGCTTGAACGGGGCCTACGAGCAGTACGTC. This codes for CASSLGLNGAYEQYV.

This chain links TRBV28 with TRBJ2-5, with 10 bases lining up with TRBD2. The CDR3 spans 17 residues. From germline, CDR1 is MDHEN and CDR2 SYDVKM. V was clipped by 3 bases and J by 0 bases; unmatched bases: 7. The CDR3 DNA is TGTGCCAGCAGTTTCCCTAGCGGGGGACCGTACCAAGAGACCCAGTACTTC. The encoded protein is CASSFPSGGPYQETQYF.

This clonotype was recorded many times. This chain links TRBV5-1 with TRBJ2-5; 12 nucleotides align to TRBD2. CDR3 length equals 14 residues. From germline, CDR1 is SGHRS and CDR2 YFSETQ. Losses at the gene ends were 4 bases for V and 5 bases for J; bases not matched to a gene: 3. The CDR3 DNA is TGCGCCAGCAGCGGGGGACTAGCGGGTGAGACCCAGTACTTC. Its protein is CASSGGLAGETQYF.

A few counts support this clonotype. V usage is TRBV12-3 or TRBV12-4 and J usage is TRBJ1-1, with 7 bases matching TRBD1. This CDR3 has 14 amino acids. Trimming cost V 6 bases and J 0 bases; bases outside gene matches: 4. In DNA, the CDR3 is TGTGCCAGCAGAACAGGGGATATGAACACTGAAGCTTTCTTT. Residues: CASRTGDMNTEAFF.

CDR3 residues: CSASGQGANYGYTF. In nucleotides, the CDR3 is TGCAGCGCCTCAGGACAGGGGGCTAACTATGGCTACACCTTC. J is TRBJ1-2 and V is TRBV29-1; 10 bases match TRBD1. With 7 bases clipped from V and 0 bases from J, the junction kept 5 bases outside the gene matches. CDR1 and CDR2 from the germline V gene are SQVTM and ANQGSEA. CDR3 length: 14 amino acids.

The chain has TRBV21-1 and TRBJ2-7. TRBV21-1 is a recognized pseudogene. The CDR3 runs 14 residues. The CDR3 DNA follows: TGTGCCAGCAGCAGGCACAGGAAATCCTACGAGCAGTACGTC. The encoded protein is CASSRHRKSYEQYV.